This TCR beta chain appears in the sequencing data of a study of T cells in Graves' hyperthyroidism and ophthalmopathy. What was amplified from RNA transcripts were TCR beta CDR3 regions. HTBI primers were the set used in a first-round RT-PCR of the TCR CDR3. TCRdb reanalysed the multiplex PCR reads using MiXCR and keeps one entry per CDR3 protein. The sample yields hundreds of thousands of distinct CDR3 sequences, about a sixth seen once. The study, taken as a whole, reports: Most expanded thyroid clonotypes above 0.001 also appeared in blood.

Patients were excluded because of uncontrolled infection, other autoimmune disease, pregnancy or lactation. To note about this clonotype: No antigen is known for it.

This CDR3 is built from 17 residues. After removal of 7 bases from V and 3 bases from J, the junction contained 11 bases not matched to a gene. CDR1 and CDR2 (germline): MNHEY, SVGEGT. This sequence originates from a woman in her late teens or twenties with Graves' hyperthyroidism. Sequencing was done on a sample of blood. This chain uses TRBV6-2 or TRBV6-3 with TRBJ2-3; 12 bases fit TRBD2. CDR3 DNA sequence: TGTGCCAGCATGTATCATCCACTAGCGGGGGGAACAGATACGCAGTATTTT. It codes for CASMYHPLAGGTDTQYF.